These 14 T cell receptor beta chains came from one sample sequenced in a study of human T cells and chemical hapten exposure. RNA extraction used unfractionated whole blood as the source of total RNA. It was the library that attached unique molecular identifiers to individual cDNA molecules. TCRdb called the reads again in MiXCR, with one record for every CDR3 protein. The sample shows about 120,000 distinct CDR3 sequences, 8.5% of them seen only once. The sequencing sample was made of whole blood. Source of these receptors: a human donor in good health. Some clones in this sample may be carry-over from other donors' samples.

The V gene is TRBV7-8, the J gene TRBJ2-1; 8 bases line up with TRBD2. CDR1 and CDR2 (germline): SGHVS, FQNEAQ. The CDR3 length is 14 residues. Unmatched junction bases numbered 6, after V lost 3 bases and J lost 8 bases. CDR3 protein: CASSFIGAGDEQFF. The CDR3 nucleotides read TGTGCCAGCAGCTTTATAGGAGCGGGGGATGAGCAGTTCTTC.

The sample holds many counts of this clonotype. The chain recombines TRBV19 with TRBJ1-2, with a possible D match to TRBD1 (6 bases). V lost 2 bases to trimming and J lost 3 bases, with 13 bases between them. Germline V gene data show CDR1 as LNHDA and CDR2 as SQIVND (reference sequence). This CDR3 comprises 15 residues. CDR3 sequence (DNA): TGTGCCAGTAGTATACGGACAGCCCGGGACTATGGCTACACCTTC. Translating it yields CASSIRTARDYGYTF.

The chain joins TRBV27 to TRBJ1-6; TRBD1 matches at 10 bases. This CDR3 contains 15 residues. Germline CDR1 reads MNHEY; CDR2 reads SMNVEV (reference sequence). The junction had 4 bases not matched to a gene; V was cut back by 1 base and J by 10 bases. The CDR3 here is CASSLWGQGMSPLHF. As DNA, the CDR3 is TGTGCCAGCAGTTTATGGGGACAGGGGATGTCACCCCTCCACTTT.

This clonotype was seen repeatedly, ten times or more. This chain links TRBV5-1 with TRBJ1-4; 8 nucleotides align to TRBD1. V shed 4 bases, J shed 0 bases, and the junction held 5 bases outside the gene matches. There are 16 residues in the CDR3. Per germline, CDR1 SGHRS and CDR2 YFSETQ. The CDR3 DNA follows: TGCGCCAGCAGCCGGGACAGGCTTGCAACTAATGAAAAACTGTTTTTT. It yields the protein CASSRDRLATNEKLFF.

This clonotype was detected only a few times. This chain joins TRBV6-1 and TRBJ1-5; D is unresolved. The CDR3 extends over 11 amino acids. Germline CDR1 reads MNHNS; CDR2 reads SASEGT. V lost 4 bases and J lost 8, with 6 bases in between. CDR3 loop: CASSGGEPQHF. CDR3 sequence (DNA): TGTGCCAGCAGTGGGGGTGAGCCCCAGCATTTT.

A few counts support this clonotype. The V gene is TRBV27, the J gene TRBJ1-5; 7 positions agree with TRBD1. Germline V gives CDR1 MNHEY, CDR2 SMNVEV (reference sequence). There are 18 residues in the CDR3. After removal of 0 bases from V and 0 bases from J, the junction contained 8 bases not matched to a gene. The chain's CDR3 is CASSLSSGTAYSNQPQHF. CDR3 DNA: TGTGCCAGCAGTTTATCGAGCGGGACAGCTTATAGCAATCAGCCCCAGCATTTT.

This clonotype showed up many times. V gene TRBV5-1 combines with J gene TRBJ2-5, with D unclear. Trimming took off 4 bases at V and 0 bases at J, with 13 bases between the two ends. This CDR3 has 15 amino acids. Germline V CDR1 and CDR2: SGHRS, YFSETQ. The CDR3 DNA reads as TGCGCCAGCAGCGTGGGATCAGCCTACCAAGAGACCCAGTACTTC. Its translation: CASSVGSAYQETQYF.

This clonotype was detected only a few times. V is TRBV7-6 and J is TRBJ2-3; D ambiguous. This CDR3 spans 15 amino acids. From germline, CDR1 is SGHVS and CDR2 FNYEAQ. V was clipped by 1 base and J by 0 bases, with 8 bases between them. CDR3 protein: CASSLERTSTDTQYF. CDR3 nucleotides: TGTGCCAGCAGCTTAGAAAGAACTAGCACAGATACGCAGTATTTT.

This clonotype has only a few counts. J is TRBJ2-1 and V is TRBV5-1; TRBD2 agrees at 7 bases. CDR1 SGHRS and CDR2 YFSETQ come from the germline V gene. The CDR3 spans 15 residues. V gave up 3 bases and J gave up 6 bases; unmatched junction bases: 9. The CDR3 here is CASSWDYGGSNEQFF. For the CDR3, the DNA is TGCGCCAGCAGCTGGGACTACGGCGGGAGCAATGAGCAGTTCTTC.

This clonotype was picked up many times. The chain recombines TRBV20-1 with TRBJ2-7; D tentatively reads TRBD1 or TRBD2 (5 bases each). Trimming left V 5 bases short and J 2 bases short, with 16 bases between. Looked up from germline, CDR1 is DFQATT and CDR2 is SNEGSKA (reference sequence). CDR3 length: 14 residues. The CDR3 is CSALPGTSTYEQYF. The CDR3 DNA sequence: TGCAGTGCTCTTCCCGGGACGTCGACCTACGAGCAGTACTTC.

This clonotype was detected a few times. In DNA, the CDR3 is TGTGCCACCAGTGATGGGCCTTCAGATACGCAGTATTTT. Its protein product is CATSDGPSDTQYF. The chain carries TRBV24-1 and TRBJ2-3, with no clear D. Looked up from germline, CDR1 is KGHDR and CDR2 is SFDVKD. This CDR3 region has 13 residues. The V gene lost 3 bases and the J gene lost 4 bases, with 7 bases spanning the gap.

As regards this clonotype: This could be a read error, since a much larger clone is one nucleotide away. The rearrangement joins TRBV5-1 to TRBJ2-5; D is uncertain. The CDR3 totals 13 residues. Germline lookup yields CDR1 SGHRS and CDR2 YFSETQ. The DNA for the CDR3 is TGCGCCAGCAGCTTGGCAGTACAAGAGACCCGGTACTTC. Its protein is CASSLAVQETRYF.

This clonotype was seen many times. The chain couples TRBV27 to TRBJ2-1; D remains unclear. Trimming stripped 5 bases from V and 3 bases from J, with 5 bases between. Per the germline V gene, CDR1 is MNHEY and CDR2 is SMNVEV (reference sequence). The CDR3 covers 12 residues. As DNA, the CDR3 is TGTGCCAGCAGTCCCAACTACAATGAGCAGTTCTTC. This encodes CASSPNYNEQFF.

The chain carries TRBV20-1 and TRBJ1-5, with D possibly matching TRBD1 (5 bases). V was pared by 3 bases and J by 7 bases, with 13 bases between. In germline, CDR1 is DFQATT, CDR2 SNEGSKA (reference sequence). This CDR3 has 13 amino acids. CDR3 region: CSARVGGSQPQHF. DNA for the CDR3: TGCAGTGCTAGGGTTGGGGGGAGCCAGCCCCAGCATTTT.